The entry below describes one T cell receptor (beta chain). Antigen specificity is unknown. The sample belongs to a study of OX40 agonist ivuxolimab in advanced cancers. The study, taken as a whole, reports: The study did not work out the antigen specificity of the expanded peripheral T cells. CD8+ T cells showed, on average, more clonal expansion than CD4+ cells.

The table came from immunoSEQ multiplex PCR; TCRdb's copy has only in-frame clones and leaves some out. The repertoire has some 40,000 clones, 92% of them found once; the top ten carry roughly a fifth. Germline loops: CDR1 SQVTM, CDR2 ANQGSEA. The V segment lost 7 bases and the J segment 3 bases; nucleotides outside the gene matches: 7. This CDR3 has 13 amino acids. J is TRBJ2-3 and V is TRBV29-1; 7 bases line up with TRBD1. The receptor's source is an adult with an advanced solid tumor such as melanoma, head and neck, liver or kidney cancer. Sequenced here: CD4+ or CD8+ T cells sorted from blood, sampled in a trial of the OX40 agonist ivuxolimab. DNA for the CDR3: TGCAGCGGAGACAACAGGGGAACAGATACGCAGTATTTT. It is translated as CSGDNRGTDTQYF.